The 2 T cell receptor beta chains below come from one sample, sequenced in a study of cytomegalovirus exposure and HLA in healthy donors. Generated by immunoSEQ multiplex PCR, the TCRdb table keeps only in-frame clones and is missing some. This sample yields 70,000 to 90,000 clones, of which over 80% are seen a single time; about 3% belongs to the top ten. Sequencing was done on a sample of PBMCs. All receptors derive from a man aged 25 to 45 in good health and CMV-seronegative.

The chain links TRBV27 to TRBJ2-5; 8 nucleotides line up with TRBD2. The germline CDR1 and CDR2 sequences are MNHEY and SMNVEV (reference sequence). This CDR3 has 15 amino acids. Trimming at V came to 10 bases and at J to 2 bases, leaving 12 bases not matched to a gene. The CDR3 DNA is TGTGCCACCGCCCGTGGGACTAGTACGCAAGAGACCCAGTACTTC. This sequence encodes CATARGTSTQETQYF.

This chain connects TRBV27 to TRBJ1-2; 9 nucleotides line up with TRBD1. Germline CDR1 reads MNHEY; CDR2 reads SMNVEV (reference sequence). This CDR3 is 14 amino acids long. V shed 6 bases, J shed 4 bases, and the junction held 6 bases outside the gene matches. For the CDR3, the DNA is TGTGCCAGCAGGCTACAGGGGGCGGGCTATGGCTACACCTTC. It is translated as CASRLQGAGYGYTF.